The T cell receptor beta chain described here comes from a study of early T cells in non-severe SARS-CoV-2 infection. This clonotype was recorded many times. The CDR3 length is 19 residues. The V gene end was trimmed by 4 bases and the J gene end by 3 bases; junction bases not matched to a gene: 17. CDR1 and CDR2 (germline): LGHNA, YNFKEQ. A single record per CDR3 protein comes from TCRdb applying MiXCR to the 5' RACE reads. The sample records roughly 40,000 distinct CDR3 sequences, around 6.9% being singletons. The sequencing sample was made of whole blood. This chain connects TRBV4-2 to TRBJ2-3; 9 nucleotides agree with TRBD1. The receptor was isolated from an adult who was a healthcare worker with PCR-confirmed SARS-CoV-2 infection or an uninfected control (not recorded which). The CDR3 coding sequence is TGTGCCAGCAGCCGTCAATACCGACGCCCGGGACAGGGAACAGATACGCAGTATTTT. Translating it yields CASSRQYRRPGQGTDTQYF.